This T cell receptor beta chain was observed in a study of long-term antiretroviral therapy in people with HIV. General study findings and limits: Dominance of pre-ART expanded clones persisted, fluctuating and often declining after ART. Post-ART diversity increased but stayed below transplant donor controls. Blood draws took place between about 2004 and 2018 and possibly involved older ART regimens.

Of note for this clone: The antigen is unknown.

Losses at the gene ends were 3 bases for V and 3 bases for J; bases not matched to a gene: 4. The CDR3 consists of 14 residues. The germline V gene has CDR1 KGHSH and CDR2 LQKENI. Survey-level resolution applied to immunoSEQ assay v3.0. This table comes from immunoSEQ multiplex PCR, and its TCRdb copy is limited to in-frame clones, with some not included. The data show 20,000 to 25,000 clones, around four fifths seen once. This specimen was unsorted PBMCs, taken 1.6 years after starting antiretroviral therapy. The source of this sequence is a man aged 35 to 55 with HIV. The J gene is TRBJ1-2, the V gene TRBV18, with 7 bases fitting TRBD1. CDR3 nucleotide sequence: TGTGCCAGCTCACCTGAGGGGGCAGACTATGGCTACACCTTC. This translates into CASSPEGADYGYTF.